The TCR beta chain under discussion was sequenced for a study of T cell changes during pregnancy in multiple sclerosis. Generated by immunoSEQ multiplex PCR, the TCRdb table keeps only in-frame clones and is missing some. This repertoire shows approximately 37,000 clones, approximately 91% found once; its top ten account for around 4.1%. The V gene end was trimmed by 6 bases and the J gene end by 6 bases; junction bases not matched to a gene: 3. The CDR3 has 12 amino acids. Germline V gives CDR1 SGHTA, CDR2 FQGTGA. Specimen: CD8+ T cells from peripheral blood mononuclear cells, collected in the first trimester of pregnancy. This sequence joins TRBV7-3 and TRBJ2-3, with TRBD1 identical over 7 bases. This TCR was recovered from a female donor with multiple sclerosis, enrolled in a pregnancy study. CDR3 coding DNA: TGTGCCAGCAGTCCGACAGGGGATACGCAGTATTTT. Translated: CASSPTGDTQYF.